This entry is about one T cell receptor beta chain. Its antigen is unknown. The record has no base qualities; no much larger clone is one base away. These data come from a study of blood T cell repertoires in COVID-19 (TCRdb year 2020). For the study in its entirety: Samples from collaborators originated in the United States, Italy and Spain and spanned both the acute and convalescent phases of COVID-19. The prospective study material was composed of cDNA or gDNA derived from T cells, B-cell-depleted T cells, or PBMCs. Deeply sampled blood TCRbeta repertoires from subjects exposed to, actively infected with, or recovered from COVID-19 were included in the dataset. The repertoires were released in a freely available public database intended as a resource for research on the immune response to SARS-CoV-2. Samples came from the ongoing ImmuneRACE study (first 160 participants) plus 1,254 subjects from 6 global collaborators. A de-identified subject ID, COVID-19 status, age in years and sex were almost always included in the sample metadata. Where available, HLA class I and class II types were obtained from metadata supplied by the sample provider rather than from assay-based typing. The research as a whole found: The amount of clinical and demographic metadata varied by source and participant and was provided uncurated.

The immunoSEQ Assay, a bias-controlled multiplex PCR, was used to amplify TCRbeta CDR3 regions from genomic DNA. In the source study's methods: The number of nucleated cells in each sample was estimated from the amplification of reference gene primers within the assay. To quantify the absolute abundance of each unique TCRbeta CDR3 rearrangement, sequence reads were collapsed and filtered. Productive Simpson clonality was computed per sample as the square root of Simpson's diversity index over productive rearrangements. As stored in TCRdb, this immuneACCESS dataset retains in-frame rearrangements with V and J assigned. A fraction of the clones does not appear; measured against another copy, unresolved V genes explain less than half of the discrepancy, and the remainder lacks a known reason. V, J and clone size are taken as reported in that table, and D and trimming were inferred from the DNA itself. Counted in this sample were some 120,000 clones; roughly nine tenths of them appeared once. Together, the top ten hold around 3.8% of the sample.

The collaborating institutions used their own protocols to collect whole blood in K2EDTA tubes. For TCRbeta analysis, collaborators shipped samples in one of three forms: frozen whole blood, isolated PBMCs, or DNA extracted from either of those sample types. A distance of 19 bases separates the germline ends of V and J, which lose 3 bases and 8 bases respectively. CDR1 and CDR2, per the germline V gene (reference sequence), are LGHDT and YNNKEL. Including the terminal cysteine and phenylalanine, the CDR3 comprises 15 residues. The only DNA kept is the CDR3, 45 bases in frame from the first base. The receptor was isolated from a man in his forties or fifties with active COVID-19. The sequenced sample was peripheral blood. The sequence is built from TRBV3-1 (or the pseudogene TRBV3-2) and TRBJ1-2, with the D segment identity uncertain. The CDR3 reads CASSQLNRQEEGYTF. The DNA sequence reads TGTGCCAGCAGCCAGCTTAACCGTCAGGAAGAAGGCTACACCTTC.